The rows below give T cell receptor beta chains drawn from one sample of a study of blood T cells in healthy people across ages. Each CDR3 protein is one row after TCRdb ran MiXCR on the 5' RACE reads. The sample contains over 1,300,000 distinct CDR3 sequences, almost 60% of which appear only once. The sequencing sample was made of blood. These receptors all stem from a man between 18 and 35 years old in good health. Both conserved end residues are part of each CDR3. The order of the fields is J gene, V gene, clone size, D gene, CDR3 DNA, CDR3 protein. The D gene is left open where the match is weak. Clone size appears in some rows only: once, few, many, or a class for an expanded clone.

TRBJ1-2,TRBV7-2,.,TRBD1,TGTGCCAGCAGTGCCGCCGGGACAGGAAGTTACGGCTACACCTTC,CASSAAGTGSYGYTF
TRBJ2-1,TRBV4-2,.,TRBD2,TGTGCCAGCAGCCAAGTGAGACTAGCGGGGAGGGATGAGCAGTTCTTC,CASSQVRLAGRDEQFF
TRBJ2-1,TRBV4-2,.,TRBD2,TGTGCCAGCAGCCAGGACGTAGCGGGGGTCCCTGGTGAGCAGTTCTTC,CASSQDVAGVPGEQFF
TRBJ1-2,TRBV29-1,few,TRBD1,TGCAGCGCCTCAAGACAGGGGGGCGACTATGGCTACACCTTC,CSASRQGGDYGYTF
TRBJ2-3,TRBV5-1,.,.,TGCGCCAGCAGCCTCGAACTAGCCTCCACATCAGATACGCAGTATTTT,CASSLELASTSDTQYF
TRBJ2-6,TRBV9,.,.,TGTGCCAGCACCGGAGTCAAGGGGGTGGACTCTGGGGCCAACGTCCTGACTTTC,CASTGVKGVDSGANVLTF
TRBJ2-6,TRBV29-1,few,.,TGCAGCGTTGTGTCCACCTACAGGGCCGGGGCCAACGTCCTGACTTTC,CSVVSTYRAGANVLTF
TRBJ1-5,TRBV7-9,.,.,TGTGCCAGCAGCTTAGCGACCGGGTCTCAGCCCCAGCATTTT,CASSLATGSQPQHF
TRBJ2-2,TRBV20-1,.,.,TGCAGTGCTAGAGGGGAAGGCAGACTTAACACCGGGGAGCTGTTTTTT,CSARGEGRLNTGELFF
TRBJ1-6,TRBV9,.,.,TGTGCCAGCAGCACTAGCCGGTCACCCCTCCACTTT,CASSTSRSPLHF
TRBJ2-3,TRBV11-2,many,.,TGTGCCAGCAGTTCAGATACGCAGTATTTT,CASSSDTQYF
TRBJ2-3,TRBV6-1,.,TRBD2,TGTGCCAGCAGTGTCGTAGCGGGAGGGGGAGATACGCAGTATTTT,CASSVVAGGGDTQYF
TRBJ1-2,TRBV12-3/TRBV12-4,.,.,TGTGCCAGCAGTTTAATGGCGGCCGAGAACTATGGCTACACCTTC,CASSLMAAENYGYTF
TRBJ1-5,TRBV12-3/TRBV12-4,few,.,TGTGCCAGCAGCTCGGACATCGGGCTCCAGCATTTT,CASSSDIGLQHF
TRBJ2-7,TRBV3-1,.,.,TGTGCCAGCAGCCAAAGGCAGGGGCATTCCTACGAGCAGTACTTC,CASSQRQGHSYEQYF
TRBJ1-4,TRBV9,few,TRBD1,TGTGCCAGCAGCGGGGGACAGGCAAATGAAAAACTGTTTTTT,CASSGGQANEKLFF
TRBJ2-7,TRBV4-1,once,.,TGCGCCAGCAGCCTCCCCTCCGGGGCCATCCCCCCGAACGAGCAGTACTTC,CASSLPSGAIPPNEQYF
TRBJ2-4,TRBV29-1,many,TRBD1,TGCAGCGTTGCTAGTCCCGCAGGGGGCTCTGACATTCAGTACTTC,CSVASPAGGSDIQYF
TRBJ2-5,TRBV20-1,.,.,TGCAGTGCATCAAATAGCCGGACCCTACAAGAGACCCAGTACTTC,CSASNSRTLQETQYF
TRBJ1-2,TRBV2,.,.,TGTGCCAGCAAAGACCAGGGGAAGGATGGCTACACCTTC,CASKDQGKDGYTF
TRBJ2-7,TRBV20-1,.,.,TGCAGTGCTAGTCCACAGCTCTACGAGCAGTACTTC,CSASPQLYEQYF
TRBJ2-3,TRBV15,.,.,TGTGCCACCAGCAGAACGCTAGCGTCTAGCACAGATACGCAGTATTTT,CATSRTLASSTDTQYF
TRBJ1-2,TRBV2,.,.,TGTGCCGGCAGTGAAGGTGGCTACACCTTC,CAGSEGGYTF
TRBJ1-6,TRBV7-9,few,TRBD1,TGTGCCAGCAGCTCAACGACAGGGGGGGATAGTTCACCCCTCCACTTT,CASSSTTGGDSSPLHF
TRBJ1-2,TRBV5-1,many,.,TGCGCCAGCAGCGGCGGAGCCTATGGCTACACCTTC,CASSGGAYGYTF
TRBJ2-3,TRBV10-3,.,.,TGTGCCACAGACGACAGGGAGGGCACAGATACGCAGTATTTT,CATDDREGTDTQYF
TRBJ2-3,TRBV13,once,.,TGTGCCAGCAGCCTCACCTGGGGTTACGCCACAGATACGCAGTATTTT,CASSLTWGYATDTQYF
TRBJ2-1,TRBV6-5,.,TRBD1,TGTGCCAGCAGTTACGGGATACAGGGGGCGTCGACGAATGAGCAGTTCTTC,CASSYGIQGASTNEQFF
TRBJ2-1,TRBV25-1,.,.,TGTGCCCTACGGTCCCTTGGTGGTGAGCAGTTCTTC,CALRSLGGEQFF
TRBJ2-5,TRBV29-1,.,TRBD1,TGCAGCGTCATCGACAGGGGGCTTAAAGAGACCCAGTACTTC,CSVIDRGLKETQYF
TRBJ2-3,TRBV20-1,.,TRBD2,TGCAGTACGCGACTAGCGGGAGGCCCGGGCACAGATACGCAGTATTTT,CSTRLAGGPGTDTQYF
TRBJ2-1,TRBV29-1,.,.,TGCAGCGTTGAGGTGCCTCAAGATAGGGTAAATGAGCAGTTCTTC,CSVEVPQDRVNEQFF
TRBJ1-4,TRBV4-1,few,TRBD1,TGCGCCAGCAGCCAAGTGGACAGGGAGGGTGAAAAACTGTTTTTT,CASSQVDREGEKLFF
TRBJ2-4,TRBV4-2,.,.,TGTGCCAGCAGCCCGACAGGTGCAATAGCCAAAAACATTCAGTACTTC,CASSPTGAIAKNIQYF
TRBJ2-4,TRBV5-6,.,.,TGTGCCAGCAGCTTAAGGGTGGGGGCCCCTACCAAAAACATTCAGTACTTC,CASSLRVGAPTKNIQYF
TRBJ1-4,TRBV20-1,.,.,TGCAGTGCTAAGACAGTAACTAATGAAAAACTGTTTTTT,CSAKTVTNEKLFF
TRBJ2-1,TRBV5-6,.,.,TGTGCCAGCAGCTTGACGCCCCGGCCCTCGAATGAGCAGTTCTTC,CASSLTPRPSNEQFF
TRBJ2-5,TRBV5-1,.,.,TGCGCCAGCAGCTTGCATAACAGGGAGGAGGAGACCCAGTACTTC,CASSLHNREEETQYF
TRBJ2-5,TRBV7-9,.,.,TGTGCCAGCAGCCAGGGCGGGACGAAAGAGACCCAGTACTTC,CASSQGGTKETQYF
TRBJ2-7,TRBV5-6,once,.,TGTGCCAGCAGCCGTAGGGAGACGTCTCTACACTACGAGCAGTACTTC,CASSRRETSLHYEQYF
TRBJ2-5,TRBV7-7,few,.,TGTGCTAGCAGCTTAGCGCCTAGGGAGACCCAGTACTTC,CASSLAPRETQYF
TRBJ1-2,TRBV10-3,few,TRBD1,TGTGCCATCGGCGGCGGAGACAGGGATGTAGGCTACACCTTC,CAIGGGDRDVGYTF
TRBJ2-1,TRBV13,.,.,TGTGCCAGCAGCTTATCAGTCTTGAGGGGTAGGGAGCAGTTCTTC,CASSLSVLRGREQFF
TRBJ2-7,TRBV10-3,few,.,TGTGCCATGAGGACGGAAACCTACGAGCAGTACTTC,CAMRTETYEQYF
TRBJ2-3,TRBV5-1,.,TRBD2,TGCGCCAGCAGCTTGGATCTAGCGGGGGAGCCCACAGATACGCAGTATTTT,CASSLDLAGEPTDTQYF
TRBJ1-1,TRBV4-3,.,.,TGCGCCAGCAGCCAAGATCCTCTCCCGTTGGTGGGGAACACTGAAGCTTTCTTT,CASSQDPLPLVGNTEAFF
TRBJ2-1,TRBV27,.,.,TGTGCCAGCAGCGGACAACTCAATGAGCAGTTCTTC,CASSGQLNEQFF
TRBJ1-2,TRBV27,.,TRBD1,TGTGCCAGCAGTTTGTCACAGGGGGCCTTCTATGGCTACACCTTC,CASSLSQGAFYGYTF
TRBJ2-7,TRBV27,.,.,TGTGCCAGCAGCCAAAAACAGGGATCCCCCTACGAGCAGTACTTC,CASSQKQGSPYEQYF
TRBJ2-3,TRBV20-1,.,.,TGCAGTGCTAGTGCCACAGGGTTTTATTCAGATACGCAGTATTTT,CSASATGFYSDTQYF
TRBJ2-3,TRBV29-1,.,TRBD1,TGCAGCGTTCTGGGACAGGGAAGCACAGATACGCAGTATTTT,CSVLGQGSTDTQYF
TRBJ1-2,TRBV5-1,.,TRBD1,TGCGCCAGCAGCTTAACCGGGACAGGGGATGACTATGGCTACACCTTC,CASSLTGTGDDYGYTF
TRBJ1-6,TRBV6-6,few,TRBD1,TGTGCCAGCAGCCCCCGGGACAGGGATTCACCCCTCCACTTT,CASSPRDRDSPLHF
TRBJ2-7,TRBV4-1,.,TRBD1,TGCGCCAGCAGCCAACCTCGGACAGGGCGCTACGAGCAGTACTTC,CASSQPRTGRYEQYF
TRBJ2-3,TRBV29-1,few,.,TGCGGGGCAGATACGCAGTATTTT,CGADTQYF